These 16 T cell receptor beta chains were sequenced from one sample in a study of blood T cell repertoires in COVID-19. The method was immunoSEQ multiplex PCR; TCRdb's version includes in-frame clones alone and lacks a portion of them. The sample holds tens of thousands of clones, about 80% seen once. The sample comprised peripheral blood. The receptors were gathered from an elderly woman with acute or convalescent COVID-19.

The chain recombines TRBV21-1 with TRBJ2-2; TRBD1, as called in the table, went unchecked against the DNA. TRBV21-1 is noted as a pseudogene. The CDR3 sequence is 16 residues long. The CDR3 coding sequence is TGTGCCAGTCCCGGGACAGGGGGCGGTGGTACCGGGGAGCTGTTTTTT. This codes for CASPGTGGGGTGELFF.

Comment on this clone: No conserved phenylalanine or tryptophan is present at the end of the CDR3, so a read error is the likely explanation. It is unclear where the CDR3 begins or ends on the DNA, so no DNA is shown, and the CDR3 is as TCRdb lists it. The chain recombines TRBV5-4 with TRBJ2-3; the D call TRBD2 from the table was never checked on the DNA. Germline-derived CDR1 and CDR2 are SGHNT and YYREEE (reference sequence). Both ends counted, the CDR3 spans 13 residues. The CDR3 region is CASSRTGTSEVFG.

The chain combines TRBV19 with TRBJ2-3; a weak D match, TRBD2 (5 bases). The CDR3 sequence is 13 residues long. Germline CDR1 is LNHDA and CDR2 is SQIVND (reference sequence). The V and J ends lost 6 bases and 5 bases respectively, with 12 bases between them. The DNA for the CDR3 is TGTGCCAGTAGCCCGGACGGAGGAGATACGCAGTATTTT. The encoded protein is CASSPDGGDTQYF.

V and J are TRBV29-1 and TRBJ2-5; 11 bases align to TRBD2. Germline V gene sequence: CDR1 SQVTM, CDR2 ANQGSEA. This CDR3 comprises 14 residues. V lost 3 bases and J lost 5; bases outside the gene matches: 5. The CDR3 protein is CSVDSGGAGETQYF. The CDR3 DNA follows: TGCAGCGTTGATAGCGGGGGGGCCGGGGAGACCCAGTACTTC.

This chain connects TRBV7-3 to TRBJ2-1; TRBD2 aligns across 10 bases. V shed 5 bases and J 5 bases; nucleotides not matched to a gene: 6. The germline V gene has CDR1 SGHTA and CDR2 FQGTGA. The CDR3 contains 15 residues. CDR3: CASSPGLAANNEQFF. The CDR3 nucleotides read TGTGCCAGCAGCCCCGGACTAGCGGCAAACAATGAGCAGTTCTTC.

The chain couples TRBV12-5 to TRBJ2-3, with D maybe TRBD2 (7 bases). CDR1 is LGHNT, CDR2 FRNRAP, per germline. Trimming cost V 1 base and J 2 bases, with 16 bases left between them. The CDR3 contains 17 residues. Here the CDR3 DNA reads TGTGCTAGTGGTTTGGCAAACACCGGGGGGCCCACAGATACGCAGTATTTT. This encodes CASGLANTGGPTDTQYF.

The chain joins TRBV7-7 to TRBJ2-7; 11 nucleotides align to TRBD1. The CDR3 spans 14 residues. Germline lookup yields CDR1 SSHAT and CDR2 FNYEAQ (reference sequence). V dropped 5 bases and J dropped 7; count of bases not matched to a gene: 7. CDR3 coding DNA: TGTGCCAGCAGCCCCGGACAGGGGGCCTGGGAGCAGTACTTC. It translates to CASSPGQGAWEQYF.

This rearrangement joins TRBV7-8 to TRBJ1-4, with a weak D call TRBD1 (6 bases). Germline V CDR1 and CDR2: SGHVS, FQNEAQ. The length of the CDR3 is 13 residues. V was cut by 5 bases and J by 7 bases, with 11 bases left in between. In nucleotides, the CDR3 is TGTGCCAGCAGCCAGGGGCTCGGTGAAAAACTGTTTTTT. It specifies CASSQGLGEKLFF.

This clone occurred a few times. The chain links TRBV6-7 to TRBJ2-7; 9 bases line up with TRBD1. TRBV6-7 is flagged as an ORF with uncertain function. This CDR3 region has 15 residues. The junction had 10 bases not matched to a gene; V was cut back by 6 bases and J by 4 bases. The DNA of the CDR3 is TGTGCCAGCAGCAGATCCGGGACAGGGTTATACGAGCAGTACTTC. Translating gives CASSRSGTGLYEQYF.

This chain connects TRBV29-1 to TRBJ2-7; D is perhaps TRBD1 (7 bases). V was cut by 3 bases and J by 4 bases, with 19 bases left in between. CDR3 length: 15 amino acids. Looked up from germline, CDR1 is SQVTM and CDR2 is ANQGSEA. Here the CDR3 reads CSVERGDSPPYEQYF. DNA of the CDR3: TGCAGCGTTGAGAGGGGGGACAGCCCTCCGTACGAGCAGTACTTC.

The chain is built from TRBV7-2 and TRBJ2-2, with 8 bases that match TRBD2. After removal of 5 bases from V and 5 bases from J, the junction contained 7 bases not matched to a gene. CDR3 length equals 15 residues. CDR1 and CDR2 (germline): SGHTA, FQGNSA. The CDR3 sequence: CASSLAGTRTGELFF. CDR3 bases: TGTGCCAGCAGCCTCGCCGGGACTAGGACCGGGGAGCTGTTTTTT.

The chain recombines TRBV27 with TRBJ1-2, with 7 bases aligning to TRBD1. Trimming at V came to 5 bases and at J to 7 bases, leaving 10 bases not matched to a gene. Germline V CDR1 and CDR2: MNHEY, SMNVEV (reference sequence). The length of the CDR3 is 14 residues. Here the CDR3 DNA reads TGTGCCAGCAGTCCCCTCGCACAGGGGACTGGCTACACCTTC. This translates into CASSPLAQGTGYTF.

V gene TRBV15 combines with J gene TRBJ1-1; D may be TRBD1 (6 bases). Trimming shortened V by 6 bases and J by 3 bases, and 20 bases separated the two germline ends. Germline V gene data show CDR1 as LNHNV and CDR2 as YYDKDF (reference sequence). The CDR3 loop spans 16 amino acids. CDR3 DNA sequence: TGTGCCACCAGTGCCACAGGGATGTTTGATGACACTGAAGCTTTCTTT. It specifies CATSATGMFDDTEAFF.

The J gene is TRBJ2-7, the V gene TRBV5-4; no clear D. The V gene lost 3 bases and the J gene lost 7 bases, with 8 bases spanning the gap. Germline V CDR1 and CDR2: SGHNT, YYREEE (reference sequence). The CDR3 covers 11 residues. CDR3 nucleotides: TGTGCCAGCAGCTCCAGGTATGAGCAGTACTTC. It encodes CASSSRYEQYF.

The rearrangement links TRBV7-8 to TRBJ1-4, with TRBD1 matching over 9 bases. The CDR3 runs 16 residues. CDR1 and CDR2 from the germline V gene are SGHVS and FQNEAQ. V was pared by 5 bases and J by 2 bases, with 6 bases of the junction left unmatched. CDR3 in amino acids: CASSQRTGATNEKLFF. In nucleotides, the CDR3 is TGTGCCAGCAGCCAACGGACAGGGGCTACTAATGAAAAACTGTTTTTT.

In its sample, this clone was seen once. This chain connects TRBV5-8 to TRBJ1-5, with D unclear. Trimming took 5 bases from V and 4 from J, leaving 13 bases between them. Germline V gene data show CDR1 as SGHTS and CDR2 as YDEGEE. CDR3 length: 14 residues. CDR3: CASSKTPGNQPQHF. CDR3 sequence (DNA): TGTGCCAGCAGTAAAACTCCCGGTAATCAGCCCCAGCATTTT.